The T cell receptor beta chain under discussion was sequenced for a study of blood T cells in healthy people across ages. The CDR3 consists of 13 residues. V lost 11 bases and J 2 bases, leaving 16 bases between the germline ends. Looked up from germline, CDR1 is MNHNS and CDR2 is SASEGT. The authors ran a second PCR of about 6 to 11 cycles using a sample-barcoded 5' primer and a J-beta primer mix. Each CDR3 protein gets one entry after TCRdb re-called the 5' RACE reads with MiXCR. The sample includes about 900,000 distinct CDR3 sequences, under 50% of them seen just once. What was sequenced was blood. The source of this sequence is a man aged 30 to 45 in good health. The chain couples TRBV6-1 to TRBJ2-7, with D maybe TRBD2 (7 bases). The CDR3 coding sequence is TGTGCCCACAGGGAGGGTATTACCTACGAGCAGTACTTC. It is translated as CAHREGITYEQYF.